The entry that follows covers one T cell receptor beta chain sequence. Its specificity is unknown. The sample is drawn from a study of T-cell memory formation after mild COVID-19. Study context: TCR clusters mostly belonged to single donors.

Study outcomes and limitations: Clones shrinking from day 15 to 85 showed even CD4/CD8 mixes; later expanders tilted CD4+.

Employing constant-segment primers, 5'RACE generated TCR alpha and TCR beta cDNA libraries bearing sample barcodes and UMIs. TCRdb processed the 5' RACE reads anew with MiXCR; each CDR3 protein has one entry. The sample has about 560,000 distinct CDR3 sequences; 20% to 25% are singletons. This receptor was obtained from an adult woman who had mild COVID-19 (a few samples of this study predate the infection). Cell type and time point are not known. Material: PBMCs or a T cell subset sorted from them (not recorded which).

CDR3 DNA sequence: TGTGCCTGGAGTGAGCGGGGCGCTGAAGCTTTCTTT. This encodes CAWSERGAEAFF. The rearrangement uses TRBV30 and TRBJ1-1; D might be TRBD1 (5 bases). The CDR3 sequence is 12 residues long. Germline assignment: CDR1 GTSNPN and CDR2 SVGIG (reference sequence). Trimming removed 1 base from V and 6 bases from J, with 9 bases in between.